These 4 T cell receptor beta chains were all obtained from the same sample, sequenced in a study of breast tumors, draining lymph nodes, adjacent tissues. Breast cancer patients provided tissue from their axillary draining lymph nodes. TCRdb fed the multiplex PCR reads into MiXCR, producing one record per CDR3 protein. The repertoire has around 230,000 distinct CDR3 sequences, approximately 29% of them found once; the top ten carry 1.4%. Sequencing was carried out using axillary lymph node tissue. The receptor source for this set is a female donor with breast cancer. Some clones in this sample may be carry-over from other donors' samples.

Comments on this clonotype: In this CDR3 the conserved last residue, phenylalanine or tryptophan, is missing, so a read error is likely. The DNA is left out, because the CDR3 cannot be placed on it with certainty; the CDR3 is given as TCRdb lists it. The J gene is TRBJ1-1, the V gene TRBV12-3 or TRBV12-4; the table's D call of TRBD1 was not tested on the DNA. Ends included, the CDR3 has 14 residues. The CDR3 reads CASSPRELNTEVFL.

This clonotype has a count of ten or more. V is TRBV3-1 and J is TRBJ2-7, with D uncertain. Germline values: CDR1 LGHDT, CDR2 YNNKEL (reference sequence). Trimming pared 1 base from V and 3 bases from J, leaving 10 bases between. The CDR3 is 14 residues long. CDR3 loop: CASSQGRARYEQYF. In DNA form, the CDR3 reads TGTGCCAGCAGCCAAGGTCGGGCCCGCTACGAGCAGTACTTC.

This chain uses TRBV5-4 with TRBJ2-1; TRBD2 agrees at 7 bases. The length of the CDR3 is 15 residues. The V segment lost 0 bases and the J segment 7 bases; nucleotides outside the gene matches: 7. Germline V gene sequence: CDR1 SGHNT, CDR2 YYREEE (reference sequence). The CDR3 spells CASSLEGRAWNEQFF. The CDR3 nucleotides read TGTGCCAGCAGCTTGGAAGGGAGGGCCTGGAATGAGCAGTTCTTC.

The chain is built from TRBV4-1 and TRBJ2-2; D uncertain. V was pared by 1 base and J by 9 bases, with 21 bases between. CDR1 and CDR2 from the germline V gene are MGHRA and YSYEKL. The CDR3 extends over 17 amino acids. The CDR3 reads CASSQVDLGFFTRELFF. The CDR3 nucleotides read TGCGCCAGCAGCCAAGTTGATCTGGGGTTCTTTACCAGGGAGCTGTTTTTT.